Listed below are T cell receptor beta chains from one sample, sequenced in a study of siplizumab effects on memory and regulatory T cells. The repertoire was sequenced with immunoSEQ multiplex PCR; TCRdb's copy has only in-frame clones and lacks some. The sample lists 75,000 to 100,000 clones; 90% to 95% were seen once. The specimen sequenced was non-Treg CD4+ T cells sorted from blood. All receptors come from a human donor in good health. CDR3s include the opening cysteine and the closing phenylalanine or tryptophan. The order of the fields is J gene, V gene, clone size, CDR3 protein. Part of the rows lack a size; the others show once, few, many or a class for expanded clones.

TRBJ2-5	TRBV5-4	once	CASSLDFLARETQYF
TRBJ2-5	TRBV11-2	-	CASGIKQGDQETQYF
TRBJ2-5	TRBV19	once	CASSKAQGQEYF
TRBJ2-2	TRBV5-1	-	CASNPGRPNTGELFF
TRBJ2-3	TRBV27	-	CASSPTISTDTQYF
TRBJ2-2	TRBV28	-	CASSFPSGELFF
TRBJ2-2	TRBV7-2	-	CASSPKISTGELFF
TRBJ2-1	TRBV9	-	CASSSIPVQENEQFF
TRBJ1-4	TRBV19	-	CASSIQASNEKLFF
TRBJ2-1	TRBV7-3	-	CASSFIAGGRNEQFF
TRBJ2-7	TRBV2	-	CASIRQGALGEQYF
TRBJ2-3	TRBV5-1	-	CASSEQGAEDTQYF
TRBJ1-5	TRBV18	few	CASSLGQAHQPQHF
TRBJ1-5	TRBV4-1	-	CASSHPGKAAGSNQPQHF
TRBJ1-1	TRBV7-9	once	CASSLAHDTQNTEAFF
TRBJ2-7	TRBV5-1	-	CASSLEGTGGEDF
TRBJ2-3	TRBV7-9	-	CASSLADTQYF
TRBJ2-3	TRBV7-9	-	CASSLDWTSTDTQYF
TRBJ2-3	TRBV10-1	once	CASSVGGQGDTQYF
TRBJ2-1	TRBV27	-	CASNSYGPFNNEQFF
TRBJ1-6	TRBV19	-	CASSIGTENSPLHF
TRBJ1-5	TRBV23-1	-	CASSLRQATYFSTQHF
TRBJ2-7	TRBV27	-	CASSFYGEGYEQYF
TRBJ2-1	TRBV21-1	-	CASSTISEQFF
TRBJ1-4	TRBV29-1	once	CSYTPGGPNEKLFF
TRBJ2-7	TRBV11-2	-	CASSFFSGRTNEQYF
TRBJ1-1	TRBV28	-	CASRRATGGLTEAFF
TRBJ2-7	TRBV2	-	CASSVRELAGGPYEQYF
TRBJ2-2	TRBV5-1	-	CASSPLAGGTGELFF
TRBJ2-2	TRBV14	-	CASSQRTSGNTGELFF
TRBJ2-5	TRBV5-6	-	CASSLIARTGQETQYF
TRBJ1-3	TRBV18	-	CASSPSGQGLTGNTIYF
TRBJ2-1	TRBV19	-	CATSFRTTVYNEQFF
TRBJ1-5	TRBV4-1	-	CASSQTGGIRQPQHF
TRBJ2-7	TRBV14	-	CASSGAYEQYF
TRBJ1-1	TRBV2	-	CASGWGRGVSEAFF
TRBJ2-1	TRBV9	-	CASRSGQLLGHEQFF
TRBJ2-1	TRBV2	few	CASSGELARSEQFF
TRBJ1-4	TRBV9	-	CASSLNPAATNEKLFF
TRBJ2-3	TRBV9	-	CASSVRGGARLGDTQYF
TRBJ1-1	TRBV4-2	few	CASSPPGTAKNTEAFF
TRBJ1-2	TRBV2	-	CASSFREASGYTF